One and the same sample provided the 21 T cell receptor beta chains below, sequenced in a study of CD8 T cells in Susac syndrome. Random hexamers primed reverse transcription of about 0.45 to 1 ug RNA. TCRdb itself ran the immunoSEQ multiplex PCR reads through MiXCR, one entry per CDR3 protein. The table lists about 300,000 distinct CDR3 sequences, approximately 85% of them singletons. What was sequenced was CD8+ T cells from PBMCs. These receptor sequences come from a human donor with multiple sclerosis.

The chain has TRBV6-1 and TRBJ2-5; D might be TRBD1 (6 bases). The germline CDR1 and CDR2 sequences are MNHNS and SASEGT. V lost 3 bases and J 4 bases, leaving 18 bases between the germline ends. The length of the CDR3 is 16 residues. The CDR3 coding sequence is TGTGCCAGCAGTGAGATAACCCGGGACATTGGAGAGACCCAGTACTTC. Encoded protein: CASSEITRDIGETQYF.

The chain employs TRBV7-9 and TRBJ2-5; 8 bases line up with TRBD1. Germline V CDR1 and CDR2: SEHNR, FQNEAQ (reference sequence). The CDR3 loop spans 15 amino acids. J gave up 4 bases and V 4 bases, and 8 bases lay outside the gene matches. The chain's CDR3 is CASSSLTGAGETQYF. In nucleotides, the CDR3 is TGTGCCAGCAGCTCCCTGACAGGGGCGGGAGAGACCCAGTACTTC.

The J gene is TRBJ1-1, the V gene TRBV11-2; unclear D gene. The CDR3 spans 15 residues. V was clipped by 5 bases and J by 0 bases, with 13 bases between them. Looked up from germline, CDR1 is SGHAT and CDR2 is FQNNGV. The CDR3 DNA reads TGTGCCAGCAGCGCCCAAACAGTGATGAACACTGAAGCTTTCTTT. Residues: CASSAQTVMNTEAFF.

The rearrangement links TRBV7-9 to TRBJ1-1; the D gene is possibly TRBD1 (6 bases). In germline, CDR1 is SEHNR, CDR2 FQNEAQ (reference sequence). This CDR3 is 16 amino acids long. V was pared by 1 base and J by 2 bases, with 14 bases between. In nucleotides, the CDR3 is TGTGCCAGCAGCTTAGTAGGGGGGACTGCTAACACTGAAGCTTTCTTT. It specifies CASSLVGGTANTEAFF.

This clonotype was found once. V gene TRBV4-1 combines with J gene TRBJ2-7; D not resolved. Germline CDR1 is MGHRA and CDR2 is YSYEKL. The CDR3 is 15 residues long. V was pared by 0 bases and J by 6 bases, with 15 bases between. CDR3 nucleotide sequence: TGCGCCAGCAGCCAAGATCTGGGAACAAGACGCGAGCAGTACTTC. Translated, it gives CASSQDLGTRREQYF.

V gene TRBV29-1 combines with J gene TRBJ2-7, with TRBD2 matching over 7 bases. This CDR3 spans 15 amino acids. CDR1 and CDR2 from the germline V gene are SQVTM and ANQGSEA. The V gene end was trimmed by 3 bases and the J gene end by 0 bases; junction bases not matched to a gene: 8. CDR3 sequence reads: CSVELAADFSYEQYF. The CDR3, as DNA: TGCAGCGTTGAGCTAGCGGCAGACTTCTCCTACGAGCAGTACTTC.

This chain connects TRBV3-1 to TRBJ1-1; TRBD1 matches 7 bases. V lost 0 bases to trimming and J lost 0 bases; unmatched junction nucleotides: 10. Germline lookup yields CDR1 LGHDT and CDR2 YNNKEL (reference sequence). CDR3 length equals 18 residues. In nucleotides, the CDR3 is TGTGCCAGCAGCCAAGAGGAGGGGGCCAGGGTTATGAACACTGAAGCTTTCTTT. Its protein is CASSQEEGARVMNTEAFF.

The chain employs TRBV2 and TRBJ1-2; D is perhaps TRBD1 (5 bases). The CDR3 spans 14 residues. Germline assignment: CDR1 SNHLY and CDR2 FYNNEI. The V gene lost 0 bases and the J gene lost 8 bases, with 13 bases spanning the gap. The CDR3 sequence is CASSEAAGLGGYTF. The CDR3 DNA reads TGTGCCAGCAGTGAAGCTGCAGGGCTGGGCGGCTACACCTTC. Supplemented by reference TRBV2 and TRBJ1-2, the full variable domain reads EPEVTQTPSHQVTQMGQEVILRCVPISNHLYFYWYRQILGQKVEFLVSFYNNEISEKSEIFDDQFSVERPDGSNFTLKIRSTKLEDSAMYFCASSEAAGLGGYTFGSGTRLTVV.

The chain uses TRBV12-2 and TRBJ1-4; TRBD1 is the table's D call and was not checked against the DNA. TRBV12-2 is shown as a pseudogene. The CDR3 spans 15 residues. CDR3 protein: CASRLAAGSDEKLFF. CDR3 DNA: TGTGCAAGTCGCTTAGCGGCAGGGTCCGATGAAAAACTGTTTTTT.

The chain is built from TRBV27 and TRBJ2-1; 9 bases are shared with TRBD2. V was clipped by 5 bases and J by 6 bases; unmatched bases: 8. The CDR3 totals 15 residues. CDR1 is MNHEY, CDR2 SMNVEV, per germline (reference sequence). The CDR3 region has the DNA TGTGCCAGCAGTCAGCGGCTAGCGGGGCCCAATGAGCAGTTCTTC. The encoded protein is CASSQRLAGPNEQFF.

The V and J genes are TRBV12-3 or TRBV12-4 and TRBJ2-1, with 12 bases identical to TRBD1. V was pared by 5 bases and J by 9 bases, with 5 bases of the junction left unmatched. CDR3 size: 14 residues. CDR3 sequence: CASSTGQGAGEQFF. In DNA form, the CDR3 reads TGTGCCAGCAGTACGGGACAGGGGGCGGGTGAGCAGTTCTTC.

The chain uses TRBV6-2 or TRBV6-3 and TRBJ1-3; the D is unclear. V lost 2 bases, J lost 12 bases, and 26 bases lay in between. The germline CDR1 and CDR2 sequences are MNHEY and SVGEGT. The CDR3 contains 17 residues. CDR3: CASSYPTDPLSGNGIYF. CDR3 sequence (DNA): TGTGCCAGCAGTTACCCGACCGACCCACTCTCTGGAAACGGCATATATTTT.

The chain employs TRBV20-1 and TRBJ2-7; a weak D match, TRBD1 (6 bases). The germline V and J ends were trimmed by 0 bases and 3 bases, with 12 bases remaining between them. The CDR3 is made up of 14 amino acids. The germline CDR1 and CDR2 sequences are DFQATT and SNEGSKA (reference sequence). CDR3 coding DNA: TGCAGTGCTAGAGATCGGCAGGGGTACTACGAGCAGTACTTC. Translation: CSARDRQGYYEQYF.

The CDR3 nucleotides are TGTGCCAGCAGCTTAGATCCGGACAGGGCCTCCTATGGCTACACCTTC. As protein: CASSLDPDRASYGYTF. The chain links TRBV11-2 to TRBJ1-2; 8 bases map to TRBD1. The CDR3 sequence is 16 residues long. The ends lost 0 bases at V and 4 bases at J; junction bases unmatched: 7. Germline loops: CDR1 SGHAT, CDR2 FQNNGV. Drawing the rest from reference TRBV11-2 and TRBJ1-2, the complete variable domain is EAGVAQSPRYKIIEKRQSVAFWCNPISGHATLYWYQQILGQGPKLLIQFQNNGVVDDSQLPKDRFSAERLKGVDSTLKIQPAKLEDSAVYLCASSLDPDRASYGYTFGSGTRLTVV.

The gene calls are TRBV27 and TRBJ2-1; 8 bases map to TRBD2. CDR1 MNHEY and CDR2 SMNVEV come from the germline V gene (reference sequence). The CDR3 has 13 amino acids. The CDR3 is CAAGGGSYNEQFF. CDR3 bases: TGTGCAGCCGGGGGGGGATCCTACAATGAGCAGTTCTTC.

The chain is built from TRBV11-1 and TRBJ2-7; TRBD1 aligns across 9 bases. V gave up 5 bases and J gave up 5 bases; unmatched junction bases: 10. The length of the CDR3 is 15 residues. Germline-derived CDR1 and CDR2 are SGHAT and FQDESV (reference sequence). The CDR3 reads CASSARTGEMDEQYF. The CDR3 bases are TGTGCCAGCAGCGCCCGGACAGGGGAGATGGACGAGCAGTACTTC.

The gene calls are TRBV11-3 and TRBJ2-1, with TRBD1 matching over 7 bases. Per germline, CDR1 SGHNT and CDR2 YENEEA. J gave up 2 bases and V 3 bases, and 4 bases lay outside the gene matches. The CDR3 covers 15 residues. CDR3 protein: CASSFTGAPYNEQFF. The DNA of the CDR3 is TGTGCCAGCAGCTTTACAGGGGCCCCCTACAATGAGCAGTTCTTC.

In nucleotides, the CDR3 is TGTGCCATCAGTGAGTCGAGGGTGGGGCAGGGTGTCTACGAGCAGTACTTC. Its translation: CAISESRVGQGVYEQYF. The chain joins TRBV10-3 to TRBJ2-7, with D tentatively TRBD1 or TRBD2 (5 bases each). CDR1 is ENHRY, CDR2 SYGVKD, per germline. V lost 0 bases to trimming and J lost 3 bases, with 18 bases between them. This CDR3 has 17 amino acids.

The chain carries TRBV4-3 and TRBJ2-1; 10 bases agree with TRBD2. Germline CDR1 reads LGHNA; CDR2 reads YSLEER. The CDR3 has 17 residues. V dropped 0 bases and J dropped 8; count of bases not matched to a gene: 10. Here the CDR3 DNA reads TGCGCCAGCAGCCAAGAAGACCCCTCTAGCGGGAGATATGAGCAGTTCTTC. Amino acid sequence: CASSQEDPSSGRYEQFF.

This clonotype appeared a single time. This rearrangement joins TRBV23-1 to TRBJ2-4, with D unclear. Being an ORF, TRBV23-1 has a function that is uncertain. This CDR3 contains 19 residues. V lost 1 base to trimming and J lost 0 bases, with 19 bases between them. The CDR3 here is CASSQYNPVRYLAKNIQYF. The CDR3 nucleotides are TGCGCCAGCAGTCAATACAATCCTGTCCGGTACCTAGCCAAAAACATTCAGTACTTC.

The rearrangement joins TRBV4-3 to TRBJ2-1; 8 positions match TRBD2. The CDR3 extends over 15 amino acids. The V gene's germline CDR1 is LGHNA and CDR2 YSLEER. Trimming at V came to 0 bases and at J to 9 bases, leaving 7 bases not matched to a gene. The CDR3 DNA reads as TGCGCCAGCAGCCAAGAATCAGGGACTAGGGGTGAGCAGTTCTTC. It specifies CASSQESGTRGEQFF.